These 32 T cell receptor beta chains originate from one sample sequenced in a study of T cell responses to AZD1222 COVID-19 vaccine. TCRdb keeps only in-frame clones here, not all; method: immunoSEQ multiplex PCR. The sample yields approximately 110,000 clones, approximately 85% seen once. The sample in question was peripheral blood, obtained 28 days after the second AZD1222 dose. These receptor sequences come from an adult who received the AZD1222 COVID-19 vaccine.

The chain recombines TRBV6-2 or TRBV6-3 with TRBJ2-3; 9 nucleotides agree with TRBD2. V dropped 6 bases and J dropped 10; count of bases not matched to a gene: 14. Germline values: CDR1 MNHEY, CDR2 SVGEGT. The CDR3 has 15 residues. As DNA, the CDR3 is TGTGCCAGCAGCCCCCCCGGGACTAGCCGACAGGCGCAGTATTTT. This sequence encodes CASSPPGTSRQAQYF.

The gene calls are TRBV5-6 and TRBJ2-3, with D perhaps TRBD1 or TRBD2 (6 bases each). V was clipped by 4 bases and J by 2 bases, with 17 bases between them. There are 16 residues in the CDR3. CDR1 is SGHDT, CDR2 YYEEEE, per germline. Here the CDR3 DNA reads TGTGCCAGCAGCGCAAGGGGGGCAGCCAACACAGATACGCAGTATTTT. Translation: CASSARGAANTDTQYF. Variable domain in full (rest from reference TRBV5-6 and TRBJ2-3): DAGVTQSPTHLIKTRGQQVTLRCSPKSGHDTVSWYQQALGQGPQFIFQYYEEEERQRGNFPDRFSGHQFPNYSSELNVNALLLGDSALYLCASSARGAANTDTQYFGPGTRLTVL.

The chain combines TRBV4-3 with TRBJ1-2, with TRBD1 identical over 7 bases. Germline V lookup: CDR1 LGHNA, CDR2 YSLEER. This CDR3 spans 14 amino acids. V lost 4 bases, J lost 1 base, and 3 bases stayed unmatched. CDR3: CASSLDRVNYGYTF. The CDR3 DNA sequence: TGCGCCAGCAGCCTCGACAGGGTTAACTATGGCTACACCTTC.

The chain combines TRBV28 with TRBJ1-5, with D uncertain. Between the trimmed V and J ends, which lost 4 bases and 4 bases, there was a span of 5 bases. This CDR3 has 12 amino acids. Germline CDR1 is MDHEN and CDR2 is SYDVKM. The DNA for the CDR3 is TGTGCCAGCAGTTCGGTTAATCAGCCCCAGCATTTT. It translates to CASSSVNQPQHF.

The rearrangement uses TRBV2 and TRBJ1-1; D is undetermined. The CDR3 extends over 14 amino acids. Germline V gene data show CDR1 as SNHLY and CDR2 as FYNNEI. V was pared by 5 bases and J by 1 base, with 11 bases between. The CDR3 nucleotides read TGTGCCAGCAGTCCCGCCAGGCGGAACACTGAAGCTTTCTTT. Amino acids: CASSPARRNTEAFF.

The V gene is TRBV11-3, the J gene TRBJ2-1, with 11 bases identical to TRBD2. This CDR3 region has 16 residues. CDR1 SGHNT and CDR2 YENEEA come from the germline V gene. The V gene end was trimmed by 5 bases and the J gene end by 4 bases; junction bases not matched to a gene: 7. CDR3 DNA: TGTGCCAGCAGCCAAGCCGGGACTAGCGGATACAATGAGCAGTTCTTC. Translation: CASSQAGTSGYNEQFF. Using reference TRBV11-3 and TRBJ2-1 for the parts outside the CDR3, the full variable domain is EAGVVQSPRYKIIEKKQPVAFWCNPISGHNTLYWYLQNLGQGPELLIRYENEEAVDDSQLPKDRFSAERLKGVDSTLKIQPAELGDSAVYLCASSQAGTSGYNEQFFGPGTRLTVL.

The CDR3 nucleotides read TGCGCCAGCAGCTTGGTTGGACAGGGACAATATAGCAATCAGCCCCAGCATTTT. Protein product: CASSLVGQGQYSNQPQHF. The chain uses TRBV5-1 and TRBJ1-5, with 8 bases aligning to TRBD1. V lost 0 bases to trimming and J lost 0 bases; unmatched junction nucleotides: 8. Germline loops: CDR1 SGHRS, CDR2 YFSETQ. The CDR3 loop spans 18 amino acids.

The count of this clone is one. This rearrangement joins TRBV6-6 to TRBJ1-1; 11 bases align to TRBD1. Germline values: CDR1 MNHNY, CDR2 SVGAGI (reference sequence). J lost 3 bases, V lost 5 bases, and 5 bases had no gene match. The CDR3 spans 15 residues. CDR3: CASSTGQGADTEAFF. DNA of the CDR3: TGTGCCAGCAGTACCGGACAGGGGGCCGACACTGAAGCTTTCTTT.

The CDR3 reads CASSLGARLDYGYTF. DNA for the CDR3: TGTGCCAGCAGCTTAGGGGCGCGACTCGACTATGGCTACACCTTC. This chain links TRBV7-2 with TRBJ1-2; no reliable D call. Deletions cut 1 base from V and 3 bases from J, with 12 bases between. From germline, CDR1 is SGHTA and CDR2 FQGNSA. The CDR3 totals 15 residues.

This chain's CDR3 is CAWRPGQGLSGELFF. For the CDR3, the DNA is TGTGCCTGGAGGCCGGGACAGGGCCTAAGCGGGGAGCTGTTTTTT. The chain joins TRBV30 to TRBJ2-2; TRBD1 matches at 9 bases. The V gene end was trimmed by 3 bases and the J gene end by 7 bases; junction bases not matched to a gene: 9. Germline loops: CDR1 GTSNPN, CDR2 SVGIG (reference sequence). The CDR3 length is 15 residues. Based on the CDR3 plus reference TRBV30 and TRBJ2-2, the full variable domain is SQTIHQWPATLVQPVGSPLSLECTVEGTSNPNLYWYRQAAGRGLQLLFYSVGIGQISSEVPQNLSASRPQDRQFILSSKKLLLSDSGFYLCAWRPGQGLSGELFFGEGSRLTVL.

The chain joins TRBV27 to TRBJ2-1; TRBD2 agrees at 8 bases. The CDR3 totals 14 residues. The germline gives CDR1 MNHEY, CDR2 SMNVEV (reference sequence). The J segment lost 4 bases and the V segment lost 10 bases, leaving 9 bases of the junction unmatched. The CDR3 coding sequence is TGTGCCATTCTCAGCGGGGGCCCTTACAATGAGCAGTTCTTC. This codes for CAILSGGPYNEQFF.

The table lists this clone with a few counts. This sequence joins TRBV7-8 and TRBJ1-5; D possibly corresponds to TRBD1 (6 bases). The ends were cut back, 3 bases at V and 2 bases at J, with 8 bases in the middle. Germline V lookup: CDR1 SGHVS, CDR2 FQNEAQ. The CDR3 totals 14 residues. The CDR3 is CASSFRTGNQPQHF. CDR3 bases: TGTGCCAGCAGCTTCCGGACAGGCAATCAGCCCCAGCATTTT.

The table lists this clone with a few counts. This chain's CDR3 is CASSLQGQGNQPQHF. The CDR3 DNA follows: TGTGCCAGCAGCTTACAAGGACAGGGCAATCAGCCCCAGCATTTT. The rearrangement uses TRBV7-8 and TRBJ1-5; 7 bases are shared with TRBD1. CDR3 length: 15 amino acids. After removal of 2 bases from V and 2 bases from J, the junction contained 3 bases not matched to a gene. Germline values: CDR1 SGHVS, CDR2 FQNEAQ.

V gene TRBV10-2 combines with J gene TRBJ2-7, with 8 bases aligning to TRBD1. The V gene's germline CDR1 is WSHSY and CDR2 SAAADI. The J segment lost 3 bases and the V segment lost 6 bases, leaving 7 bases of the junction unmatched. The CDR3 contains 14 residues. In DNA, the CDR3 is TGCGCCAGCAGGGAGGGACAGGCTTACTACGAGCAGTACTTC. It yields the protein CASREGQAYYEQYF.

This chain joins TRBV6-5 and TRBJ1-2; 9 bases are a match to TRBD1. The CDR3 spans 16 residues. CDR1 MNHEY and CDR2 SVGAGI come from the germline V gene. V gave up 4 bases and J gave up 4 bases; unmatched junction bases: 10. For the CDR3, the DNA is TGTGCCAGCAGTTCTCGGGACAGGGAGTTAGTCTATGGCTACACCTTC. Its protein product is CASSSRDRELVYGYTF.

The V call is TRBV28, the J call TRBJ1-2, with D possibly TRBD1 on 5 matching bases. The V and J ends lost 8 bases and 2 bases respectively, with 15 bases between them. CDR1 and CDR2 (germline): MDHEN, SYDVKM. This CDR3 spans 14 amino acids. The CDR3 protein is CASALAQGNYGYTF. In nucleotides, the CDR3 is TGTGCCAGCGCTCTGGCCCAGGGAAACTATGGCTACACCTTC.

The chain links TRBV20-1 to TRBJ1-6; D not resolved. Germline-derived CDR1 and CDR2 are DFQATT and SNEGSKA (reference sequence). This CDR3 contains 8 residues. The V end was cut by 5 bases, the J end by 15 bases, with 5 bases between. The CDR3 region is CSAPYLHF. DNA for the CDR3: TGCAGTGCTCCGTACCTCCACTTT.

The V call is TRBV7-2, the J call TRBJ2-7; perhaps TRBD1 as D (8 bases). In germline, CDR1 is SGHTA, CDR2 FQGNSA. The CDR3 has 15 residues. V lost 1 base, J lost 3 bases, and 13 bases lay in between. The CDR3 DNA follows: TGTGCCAGCAGCTTAGACAGGGGGGGAGGCTACGAGCAGTACTTC. Translated: CASSLDRGGGYEQYF.

V and J are TRBV28 and TRBJ1-2; D is unclear. The CDR3 covers 15 residues. V was cut by 5 bases and J by 4 bases, with 17 bases left in between. In germline, CDR1 is MDHEN, CDR2 SYDVKM. CDR3: CASSRTRYEGYGYTF. The CDR3 coding sequence is TGTGCCAGCAGTCGGACCAGATATGAAGGCTATGGCTACACCTTC.

This chain links TRBV21-1 with TRBJ1-1; TRBD1 is taken as the D call from the table, unchecked against the DNA. TRBV21-1 is marked as a pseudogene. This CDR3 has 15 amino acids. CDR3 nucleotides: TGTGCCAGCAGCAGGACACAGGTTCAAAACACTGAAGCTTTCTTT. It is translated as CASSRTQVQNTEAFF.

The chain uses TRBV19 and TRBJ2-3; TRBD2 might be the D (6 bases). Between the trimmed V and J ends, which lost 8 bases and 2 bases, there was a span of 20 bases. This CDR3 is 16 amino acids long. The germline CDR1 and CDR2 sequences are LNHDA and SQIVND (reference sequence). CDR3 residues: CASGRGWGGTTDTQYF. DNA for the CDR3: TGTGCCAGTGGGAGAGGCTGGGGAGGAACCACAGATACGCAGTATTTT.

V usage is TRBV18 and J usage is TRBJ1-1; a possible D gene is TRBD1 (6 bases). The CDR3 is 15 residues long. The V and J ends lost 5 bases and 4 bases respectively, with 17 bases between them. Germline CDR1 and CDR2: KGHSH and LQKENI. The chain's CDR3 is CASSLVAGARTEAFF. The CDR3 nucleotides are TGTGCCAGCTCATTAGTTGCAGGGGCGCGCACTGAAGCTTTCTTT.

The rearrangement links TRBV24-1 to TRBJ1-4; D might be TRBD1 (5 bases). The germline V and J ends were trimmed by 3 bases and 6 bases, with 10 bases remaining between them. The CDR3 contains 14 residues. Germline V CDR1 and CDR2: KGHDR, SFDVKD. The CDR3 sequence: CATSDPRVDEKLFF. DNA of the CDR3: TGTGCCACCAGTGATCCCAGGGTGGATGAAAAACTGTTTTTT.

This clone showed up just once. J is TRBJ1-5 and V is TRBV4-3; TRBD1 might be the D (5 bases). The CDR3 is 14 amino acids. Trimming removed 2 bases at V and 3 bases at J, with 8 bases between. From germline, CDR1 is LGHNA and CDR2 YSLEER. CDR3 bases: TGCGCCAGCAGCCAACAACAGGACAATCAGCCCCAGCATTTT. Its protein is CASSQQQDNQPQHF.

This clone has more than one count but fewer than ten. This chain uses TRBV5-4 with TRBJ1-5, with unresolved D. The V gene lost 0 bases and the J gene lost 8 bases, with 6 bases spanning the gap. CDR3 length: 12 amino acids. In germline, CDR1 is SGHNT, CDR2 YYREEE (reference sequence). The DNA for the CDR3 is TGTGCCAGCAGCTTGGACGCGGAGCCCCAGCATTTT. This gives the protein CASSLDAEPQHF.

The chain is built from TRBV2 and TRBJ1-2; 9 nucleotides agree with TRBD1. There are 13 residues in the CDR3. Germline V gives CDR1 SNHLY, CDR2 FYNNEI. Trimming took 6 bases from V and 6 from J; bases not matched to a gene: 5. This CDR3 reads CASSPGQGNGYTF. The CDR3 DNA sequence: TGTGCCAGCAGCCCTGGACAGGGGAATGGCTACACCTTC.

This clone turned up a few times. V is TRBV12-3 or TRBV12-4 and J is TRBJ1-3; D unclear. This CDR3 region has 13 residues. Between the trimmed V and J ends, which lost 7 bases and 2 bases, there was a span of 9 bases. Here the CDR3 reads CASMWVAGNTIYF. The DNA for the CDR3 is TGTGCCAGCATGTGGGTGGCTGGAAACACCATATATTTT.

The rearrangement uses TRBV6-5 and TRBJ1-6, with D perhaps TRBD1 (5 bases). Trimming took off 6 bases at V and 14 bases at J, with 23 bases between the two ends. The CDR3 covers 15 residues. Germline V CDR1 and CDR2: MNHEY, SVGAGI. The CDR3 spells CASRPETTGATALHF. The CDR3 DNA reads TGTGCCAGCAGGCCCGAGACTACAGGAGCCACAGCCCTCCACTTT.

The V gene is TRBV6-5, the J gene TRBJ2-1; weak D call: TRBD2 (7 bases). Germline loops: CDR1 MNHEY, CDR2 SVGAGI. The CDR3 spans 16 residues. V gave up 2 bases and J gave up 2 bases, with 13 bases separating them. CDR3 residues: CASSYTGGGAYNEQFF. The CDR3 bases are TGTGCCAGCAGTTACACCGGCGGGGGCGCCTACAATGAGCAGTTCTTC.

Written as DNA, the CDR3 is TGTGCCATCAGTGAGGGGGTGAGAACAGGGCAACTGTTTTTT. It yields the protein CAISEGVRTGQLFF. This chain connects TRBV10-3 to TRBJ1-4; D might be TRBD1 (6 bases). V was pared by 2 bases and J by 12 bases, with 16 bases between. The CDR3 consists of 14 residues. The germline gives CDR1 ENHRY, CDR2 SYGVKD.

The chain carries TRBV7-2 and TRBJ2-1, with a possible D match to TRBD1 (5 bases). The length of the CDR3 is 15 residues. Germline CDR1 reads SGHTA; CDR2 reads FQGNSA. Trimming left V 5 bases short and J 5 bases short, with 16 bases between. CDR3 region: CASSPPLDTHNEQFF. The CDR3, as DNA: TGTGCCAGCAGCCCCCCGTTGGACACCCACAATGAGCAGTTCTTC.

V gene TRBV24-1 combines with J gene TRBJ2-3; a possible D gene is TRBD1 (6 bases). CDR3 size: 15 residues. Trimming shortened V by 2 bases and J by 4 bases, and 12 bases separated the two germline ends. The germline gives CDR1 KGHDR, CDR2 SFDVKD. The CDR3 here is CATSDYGRGADTQYF. The CDR3 DNA reads as TGTGCCACCAGTGATTACGGCAGGGGTGCAGATACGCAGTATTTT.